Listed here is a single TCR beta chain. This clone has a handful of counts. Its antigen has not been determined. No much larger clone exists at a distance of one base, and base qualities are not known. The data derive from a study of shared clonotypes between healthy human individuals (dated by TCRdb to 2020 to 2022). Describing the broader study: A couple of women and a few men aged 18 to 49 years were included in the cohort. Blood TCR repertoires of a handful of healthy adults were deeply sequenced to estimate repertoire size and the extent of clonotype sharing between individuals. Between about 0.85 and 9.5 billion PBMCs per donor were obtained by leukapheresis. Different laboratories and diverse techniques were used to prepare libraries and sequence TCR repertoires, to increase sequencing depth and limit assay-specific biases. Overall study results and their limits: Based on pairwise subsampling, the degree of clonotype sharing among donors was expected to be affected by sequencing depth. The small number of donors limited the genetic and exposure-history diversity represented. Sampling was restricted to blood, and TCR repertoires in tissues likely differ from the TCR repertoires found in blood.

TCR CDR3 regions were amplified from genomic DNA by multiplex PCR using the deep immunoSEQ assay. Genomic DNA extracted from each cell subset was distributed evenly over all wells of several immunoSEQ 96-well plates, and each plate served as one replicate. For unsorted PBMC, around 290 ng of genomic DNA, equivalent to approximately 30,000 T cell genomes, went into each replicate PCR. Unsorted PBMC genomic DNA was sequenced across ten immunoSEQ deep assay plates. Purified libraries were quantified with a Qubit 3.0 fluorometer, sized on a Bioanalyzer 2100, and re-quantified with the KAPA Library Quantification kit. A separate single-read 150-cycle Illumina NextSeq 550 flow cell was used to sequence each immunoSEQ 96-well plate. In the paper's pipeline: Because the immunoSEQ output held only junctional sequences and lacked quality scores, the filtering could not match the filtering applied to full-length reads. To assign V/J genes and CDR3, sequences were annotated against IMGT germline references using PyIR, a Python wrapper for IgBLAST v1.9. Reads were filtered out if the reads had weak V/J assignments (E-value above 1e-6), no CDR3, stop codons, out-of-frame junctions, or ambiguous translated residues. V3J clonotypes were defined by identical inferred V gene, J gene, and CDR3 amino acid sequence. The percentage overlap between two repertoires was calculated by dividing the number of shared unique clonotypes by the size of the smaller repertoire. Three approaches were used to assess repertoire richness: RTK rarefaction, the Chao1 estimator, and Recon v2.1 estimates of unobserved clonotypes. The table comes from immuneACCESS by way of TCRdb, which keeps in-frame sequences with V and J called. Part of the clones is missing from these tables; in studies checked, under half for an unresolved V gene and the rest for unknown reasons. The D gene and trimming were derived from the DNA, and the V and J assignments and clone size from that table. This sample comprises more than 400,000 clones, approximately 80% of them detected only once. Clones ranked in the top ten supply approximately 12% of the sample.

The donors were healthy, HIV-negative adults with no recently reported acute infections or vaccinations. Every donor was a Caucasian adult living in Nashville, Tennessee, USA. For unsorted samples, some 90 million PBMCs were counted and genomic DNA was extracted with the QIAamp DNA Blood Mini kit. Blood was collected by leukapheresis, and PBMCs were isolated by Ficoll-Histopaque density gradient centrifugation and then cryopreserved in liquid nitrogen vapor phase. The CDR3 runs 15 amino acids, cysteine and phenylalanine included. Kept here is only the CDR3 DNA, which spans 45 bases and is read in frame from base 1. V is cut by 2 bases and J by 4 bases, and the space between the germline ends is 12 bases. CDR1 is given as SEHNR and CDR2 as FQNEAQ, both from the germline V gene (reference sequence).

The sequence links TRBV7-9 to TRBJ2-1, with the identity of the D gene unclear. The sequence derives from a woman aged 40 to 50 in good health. Some clones in this sample may be carry-over from other donors' samples. The sample consisted of PBMCs. The CDR3 region: CASSLMRVGYNEQFF. The DNA sequence follows: TGTGCCAGCAGCTTAATGAGAGTAGGGTACAATGAGCAGTTCTTC.